This entry lists 20 T cell receptor beta chains sequenced from one sample in a study of immune cell composition in non-small cell lung cancer. Generated by immunoSEQ multiplex PCR, the TCRdb table keeps only in-frame clones and is missing some. The repertoire holds around 13,000 clones, with about 70% as singletons. Sequencing was carried out using lung tumor tissue. The receptors shown here come from a human donor with non-small cell lung cancer.

The chain carries TRBV9 and TRBJ1-2; 8 nucleotides agree with TRBD1. The CDR3 spans 14 residues. The germline V gene has CDR1 SGDLS and CDR2 YYNGEE. Unmatched junction bases numbered 9, after V lost 3 bases and J lost 8 bases. CDR3 residues: CASSAGQGAGGYTF. CDR3 sequence (DNA): TGTGCCAGCAGCGCAGGACAGGGTGCAGGAGGCTACACCTTC.

The rearrangement links TRBV6-6 to TRBJ2-7; possible D gene TRBD1, 6 bases. This CDR3 spans 14 amino acids. From germline, CDR1 is MNHNY and CDR2 SVGAGI (reference sequence). Trimming took 0 bases from V and 2 from J, leaving 8 bases between them. As DNA, the CDR3 is TGTGCCAGCAGTTACTCGGGGGCCACCTACGAGCAGTACTTC. It encodes CASSYSGATYEQYF.

The rearrangement uses TRBV11-3 and TRBJ2-5; a possible D gene is TRBD1 (7 bases). V was pared by 1 base and J by 2 bases, with 11 bases between. CDR1 SGHNT and CDR2 YENEEA come from the germline V gene. This CDR3 spans 15 amino acids. CDR3 in DNA: TGTGCCAGCAGCTTAGGGGGGGACAGTCAAGAGACCCAGTACTTC. Encoded protein: CASSLGGDSQETQYF.

This rearrangement joins TRBV29-1 to TRBJ1-1; 10 bases line up with TRBD1. This CDR3 contains 13 residues. J lost 4 bases, V lost 6 bases, and 5 bases had no gene match. CDR1 SQVTM and CDR2 ANQGSEA come from the germline V gene. This CDR3 is CSVRDRGSTEAFF. For the CDR3, the DNA is TGCAGCGTCAGGGACAGGGGTAGCACTGAAGCTTTCTTT.

The rearrangement uses TRBV7-2 and TRBJ2-1; 9 positions agree with TRBD2. The CDR3 is 18 amino acids. Germline lookup yields CDR1 SGHTA and CDR2 FQGNSA. Trimming took 2 bases from V and 6 from J; bases not matched to a gene: 14. The CDR3: CASSLTGLAKSGANEQFF. The CDR3 DNA reads as TGTGCCAGCAGCTTAACGGGACTAGCAAAGAGTGGTGCCAATGAGCAGTTCTTC.

The chain recombines TRBV30 with TRBJ2-1; 8 bases map to TRBD2. The V gene end was trimmed by 0 bases and the J gene end by 8 bases; junction bases not matched to a gene: 6. In germline, CDR1 is GTSNPN, CDR2 SVGIG (reference sequence). The CDR3 consists of 14 residues. CDR3 sequence (DNA): TGTGCCTGGAGTGTAAGCGGGAGTAATTATGAGCAGTTCTTC. This encodes CAWSVSGSNYEQFF.

This clone was recorded a few times. CDR3 sequence reads: CARSSNQLRVVCTEAFF. CDR3 nucleotide sequence: TGTGCCAGAAGCAGCAATCAACTCAGGGTAGTGTGCACTGAAGCTTTCTTT. The chain carries TRBV5-3 and TRBJ1-1; D possibly corresponds to TRBD1 (5 bases). TRBV5-3 is labeled an ORF, and its function is uncertain. Trimming took off 4 bases at V and 4 bases at J, with 23 bases between the two ends. CDR3 length: 17 amino acids.

The V gene is TRBV7-2, the J gene TRBJ1-2; D is uncertain. There are 14 residues in the CDR3. Germline V lookup: CDR1 SGHTA, CDR2 FQGNSA. Trimming took off 1 base at V and 8 bases at J, with 14 bases between the two ends. The CDR3 coding sequence is TGTGCCAGCAGCTTAGACAGTTCCTATGGGGGCTACACCTTC. This encodes CASSLDSSYGGYTF.

This chain uses TRBV5-1 with TRBJ1-2; no firm D call. The CDR3 has 14 residues. The germline gives CDR1 SGHRS, CDR2 YFSETQ. V dropped 0 bases and J dropped 1 base, with 7 bases sitting between them. CDR3: CASSLAGNNYGYTF. The CDR3 bases are TGCGCCAGCAGCTTGGCGGGGAATAACTATGGCTACACCTTC.

In its sample, this clone was seen once. The CDR3 region has the DNA TGCAGCGTTGGCGGAGGGCCTTCCTCCTACAATGAGCAGTTCTTC. This encodes CSVGGGPSSYNEQFF. J is TRBJ2-1 and V is TRBV29-1, with D perhaps TRBD2 (6 bases). Deletions cut 4 bases from V and 0 bases from J, with 13 bases between. Germline CDR1 is SQVTM and CDR2 is ANQGSEA. CDR3 size: 15 residues.

The gene calls are TRBV5-1 and TRBJ2-3, with TRBD1 matching over 8 bases. The V and J ends lost 4 bases and 3 bases, in that order; junction bases with no gene match: 7. Germline V CDR1 and CDR2: SGHRS, YFSETQ. This CDR3 has 15 residues. This CDR3 is CASSLGTGLTDTQYF. The CDR3 region has the DNA TGCGCCAGCAGCCTTGGGACAGGCCTAACAGATACGCAGTATTTT.

The chain recombines TRBV11-3 with TRBJ2-1; the D gene is possibly TRBD2 (5 bases). Germline loops: CDR1 SGHNT, CDR2 YENEEA. V lost 3 bases and J 5 bases, leaving 8 bases between the germline ends. This CDR3 comprises 13 residues. The CDR3 DNA reads as TGTGCCAGCAGCTTGGCGCGGGACAATGAGCAGTTCTTC. This codes for CASSLARDNEQFF.

This chain joins TRBV4-3 and TRBJ2-7; the match to TRBD2 covers 9 bases. Germline lookup yields CDR1 LGHNA and CDR2 YSLEER. CDR3 length: 17 amino acids. V shed 1 base and J 6 bases; nucleotides not matched to a gene: 13. The chain's CDR3 is CASSQATGGGARGEQYF. The DNA of the CDR3 is TGCGCCAGCAGCCAAGCGACAGGCGGGGGGGCCAGAGGCGAGCAGTACTTC.

CDR3 sequence reads: CASSETDSHGYTF. CDR3 sequence (DNA): TGTGCCAGCAGTGAGACGGACAGCCATGGCTACACCTTC. The rearrangement uses TRBV25-1 and TRBJ1-2, with D possibly matching TRBD1 (6 bases). Germline V gives CDR1 MGHDK, CDR2 SYGVNS. The CDR3 covers 13 residues. Trimming cost V 3 bases and J 6 bases, with 11 bases left between them.

The gene calls are TRBV7-2 and TRBJ2-2, with D maybe TRBD1 (7 bases). Germline CDR1 is SGHTA and CDR2 is FQGNSA. The V end was cut by 6 bases, the J end by 6 bases, with 20 bases between. The CDR3 runs to 16 residues. CDR3 residues: CASSEWGDRFPGELFF. The CDR3 DNA follows: TGTGCCAGCAGTGAGTGGGGGGACAGATTCCCCGGGGAGCTGTTTTTT.

The chain combines TRBV6-1 with TRBJ1-1; D unresolved. CDR3 length: 14 amino acids. V lost 6 bases to trimming and J lost 1 base, with 12 bases between them. The germline V gene has CDR1 MNHNS and CDR2 SASEGT. The CDR3 loop is CASSPQVANTEAFF. CDR3 sequence (DNA): TGTGCCAGCAGCCCTCAGGTTGCGAACACTGAAGCTTTCTTT.

The rearrangement uses TRBV11-2 and TRBJ2-1, with TRBD2 identical over 10 bases. The J segment lost 0 bases and the V segment lost 4 bases, leaving 9 bases of the junction unmatched. The CDR3 is made up of 18 amino acids. Germline values: CDR1 SGHAT, CDR2 FQNNGV. CDR3 in DNA: TGTGCCAGCAGCTCCCTGACTAGCGGGTTACCCTCCTACAATGAGCAGTTCTTC. Translation: CASSSLTSGLPSYNEQFF. The full variable domain, in which reference TRBV11-2 and TRBJ2-1 provide the parts outside the CDR3, is EAGVAQSPRYKIIEKRQSVAFWCNPISGHATLYWYQQILGQGPKLLIQFQNNGVVDDSQLPKDRFSAERLKGVDSTLKIQPAKLEDSAVYLCASSSLTSGLPSYNEQFFGPGTRLTVL.

This clone has only one observation. The V call is TRBV7-9, the J call TRBJ2-3; D remains ambiguous. Per the germline V gene, CDR1 is SEHNR and CDR2 is FQNEAQ (reference sequence). The CDR3 consists of 16 residues. The germline V and J ends were trimmed by 8 bases and 0 bases, with 18 bases remaining between them. CDR3 protein: CASVKPLDSSTDTQYF. CDR3 sequence (DNA): TGTGCCAGCGTTAAACCGCTCGACTCGAGCACAGATACGCAGTATTTT.

This rearrangement joins TRBV18 to TRBJ1-1, with D possibly being TRBD1 (5 bases). Deletions cut 5 bases from V and 0 bases from J, with 7 bases between. Germline V CDR1 and CDR2: KGHSH, LQKENI. The CDR3 spans 13 residues. The CDR3 reads CASSTDMNTEAFF. DNA of the CDR3: TGTGCCAGCTCAACGGACATGAACACTGAAGCTTTCTTT.

This rearrangement joins TRBV10-3 to TRBJ1-1, with D maybe TRBD1 (6 bases). Germline CDR1 ENHRY, CDR2 SYGVKD. The CDR3 is 14 residues long. V dropped 6 bases and J dropped 5 bases, with 16 bases sitting between them. The CDR3 bases are TGTGCCATCAGACCCGGGGACAAGGCTACTGAAGCTTTCTTT. Amino acid sequence: CAIRPGDKATEAFF.